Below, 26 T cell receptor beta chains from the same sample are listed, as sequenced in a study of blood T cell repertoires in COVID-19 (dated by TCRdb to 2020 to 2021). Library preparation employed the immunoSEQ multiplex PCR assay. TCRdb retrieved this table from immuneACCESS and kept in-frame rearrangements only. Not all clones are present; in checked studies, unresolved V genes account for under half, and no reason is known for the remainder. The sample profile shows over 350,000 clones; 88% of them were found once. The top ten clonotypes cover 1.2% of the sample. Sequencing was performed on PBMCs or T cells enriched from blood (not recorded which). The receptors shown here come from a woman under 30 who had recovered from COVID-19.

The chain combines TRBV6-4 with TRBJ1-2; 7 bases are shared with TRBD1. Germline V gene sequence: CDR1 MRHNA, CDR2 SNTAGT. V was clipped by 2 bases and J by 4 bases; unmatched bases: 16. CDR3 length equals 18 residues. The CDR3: CASSDPGEEGAVRYGYTF. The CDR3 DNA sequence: TGTGCCAGCAGTGACCCGGGGGAAGAGGGGGCGGTTCGCTATGGCTACACCTTC.

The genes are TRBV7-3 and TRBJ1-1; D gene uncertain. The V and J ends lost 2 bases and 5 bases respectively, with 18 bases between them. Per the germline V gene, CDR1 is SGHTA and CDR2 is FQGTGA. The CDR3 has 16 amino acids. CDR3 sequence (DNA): TGTGCCAGCAGCTTATTACCGAGTTCCGAGAAGACTGAAGCTTTCTTT. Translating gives CASSLLPSSEKTEAFF.

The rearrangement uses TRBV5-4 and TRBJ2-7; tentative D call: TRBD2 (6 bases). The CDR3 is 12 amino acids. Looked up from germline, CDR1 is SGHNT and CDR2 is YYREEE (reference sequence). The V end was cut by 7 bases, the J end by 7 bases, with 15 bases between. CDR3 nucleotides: TGTGCCAGCGGGGACTTCGGGGGAGAGCAGTACTTC. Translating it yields CASGDFGGEQYF. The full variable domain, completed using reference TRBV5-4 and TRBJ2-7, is ETGVTQSPTHLIKTRGQQVTLRCSSQSGHNTVSWYQQALGQGPQFIFQYYREEENGRGNFPPRFSGLQFPNYSSELNVNALELDDSALYLCASGDFGGEQYFGPGTRLTVT.

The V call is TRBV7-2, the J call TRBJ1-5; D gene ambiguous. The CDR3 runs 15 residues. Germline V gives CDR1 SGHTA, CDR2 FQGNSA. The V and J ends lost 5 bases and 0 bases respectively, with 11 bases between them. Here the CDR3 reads CASSPMPGSNQPQHF. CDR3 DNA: TGTGCCAGCAGCCCCATGCCAGGTAGCAATCAGCCCCAGCATTTT.

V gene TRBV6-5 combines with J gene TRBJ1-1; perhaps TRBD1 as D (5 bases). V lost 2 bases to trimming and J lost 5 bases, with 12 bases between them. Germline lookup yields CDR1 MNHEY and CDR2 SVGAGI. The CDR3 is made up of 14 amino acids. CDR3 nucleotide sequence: TGTGCCAGCAGTTACGGCGTGGGGGGGACTGAAGCTTTCTTT. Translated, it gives CASSYGVGGTEAFF.

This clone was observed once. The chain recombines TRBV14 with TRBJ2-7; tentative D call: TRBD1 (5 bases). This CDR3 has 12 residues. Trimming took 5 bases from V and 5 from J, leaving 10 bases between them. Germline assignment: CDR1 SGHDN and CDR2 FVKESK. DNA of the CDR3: TGTGCCAGCAGCGGGGCAGGGAACGAGCAGTACTTC. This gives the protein CASSGAGNEQYF. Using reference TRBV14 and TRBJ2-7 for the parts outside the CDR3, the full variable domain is EAGVTQFPSHSVIEKGQTVTLRCDPISGHDNLYWYRRVMGKEIKFLLHFVKESKQDESGMPNNRFLAERTGGTYSTLKVQPAELEDSGVYFCASSGAGNEQYFGPGTRLTVT.

CDR3 sequence (DNA): TGTGCCAGCAGCCGGAGCGGCTCCTACAATGAGCAGTTCTTC. As protein: CASSRSGSYNEQFF. The chain couples TRBV14 to TRBJ2-1; possibly TRBD2 for D (5 bases). The V gene's germline CDR1 is SGHDN and CDR2 FVKESK. The CDR3 runs to 14 residues. V was trimmed by 4 bases and J by 0 bases, leaving 7 bases between them.

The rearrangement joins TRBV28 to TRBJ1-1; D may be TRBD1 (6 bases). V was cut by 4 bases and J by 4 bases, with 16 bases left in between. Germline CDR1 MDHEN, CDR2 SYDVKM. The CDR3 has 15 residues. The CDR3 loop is CASSSLRGAVTEAFF. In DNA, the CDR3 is TGTGCCAGCAGTTCTTTACGGGGGGCCGTCACTGAAGCTTTCTTT.

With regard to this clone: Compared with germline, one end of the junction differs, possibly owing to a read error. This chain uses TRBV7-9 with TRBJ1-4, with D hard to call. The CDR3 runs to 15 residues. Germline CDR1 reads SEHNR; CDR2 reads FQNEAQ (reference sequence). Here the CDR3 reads CASSLGGGSNEKLFF. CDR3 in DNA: TGTGCCAGCAGCTTAGGAGGAGGGTCTAACGAAAAACTGTTTTTT.

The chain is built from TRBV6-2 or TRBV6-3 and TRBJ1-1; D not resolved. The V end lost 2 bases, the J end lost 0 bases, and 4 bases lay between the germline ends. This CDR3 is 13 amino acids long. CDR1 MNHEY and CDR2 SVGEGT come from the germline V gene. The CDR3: CASSYPVNTEAFF. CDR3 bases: TGTGCCAGCAGTTACCCAGTGAACACTGAAGCTTTCTTT.

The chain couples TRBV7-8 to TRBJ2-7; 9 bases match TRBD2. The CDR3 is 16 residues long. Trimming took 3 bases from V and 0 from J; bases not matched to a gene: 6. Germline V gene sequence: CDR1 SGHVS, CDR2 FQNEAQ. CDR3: CASSFSLAGSSYEQYF. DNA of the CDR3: TGTGCCAGCAGCTTCTCACTAGCGGGCAGCTCCTACGAGCAGTACTTC. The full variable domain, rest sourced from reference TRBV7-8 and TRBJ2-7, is GAGVSQSPRYKVAKRGQDVALRCDPISGHVSLFWYQQALGQGPEFLTYFQNEAQLDKSGLPSDRFFAERPEGSVSTLKIQRTQQEDSAVYLCASSFSLAGSSYEQYFGPGTRLTVT.

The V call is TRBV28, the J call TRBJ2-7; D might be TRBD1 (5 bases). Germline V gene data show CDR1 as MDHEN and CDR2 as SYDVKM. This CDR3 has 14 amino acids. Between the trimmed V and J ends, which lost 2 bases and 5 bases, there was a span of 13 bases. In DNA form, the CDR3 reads TGTGCCAGCAGTTTAGGGCAGGGCGGCCACGAGCAGTACTTC. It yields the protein CASSLGQGGHEQYF.

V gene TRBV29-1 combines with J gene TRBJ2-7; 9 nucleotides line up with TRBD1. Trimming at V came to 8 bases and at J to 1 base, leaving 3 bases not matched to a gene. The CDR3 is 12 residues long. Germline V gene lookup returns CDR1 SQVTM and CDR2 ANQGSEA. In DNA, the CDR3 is TGCAGCATCGGGACAGGGTCCTACGAGCAGTACTTC. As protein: CSIGTGSYEQYF.

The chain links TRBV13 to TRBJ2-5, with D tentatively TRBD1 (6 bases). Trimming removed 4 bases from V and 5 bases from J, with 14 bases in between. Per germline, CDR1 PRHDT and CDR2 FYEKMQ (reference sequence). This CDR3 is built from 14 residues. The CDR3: CASSSRGGTETQYF. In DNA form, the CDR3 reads TGTGCCAGCAGCTCTCGTGGGGGCACGGAGACCCAGTACTTC. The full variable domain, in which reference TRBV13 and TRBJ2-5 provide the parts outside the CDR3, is AAGVIQSPRHLIKEKRETATLKCYPIPRHDTVYWYQQGPGQDPQFLISFYEKMQSDKGSIPDRFSAQQFSDYHSELNMSSLELGDSALYFCASSSRGGTETQYFGPGTRLLVL.

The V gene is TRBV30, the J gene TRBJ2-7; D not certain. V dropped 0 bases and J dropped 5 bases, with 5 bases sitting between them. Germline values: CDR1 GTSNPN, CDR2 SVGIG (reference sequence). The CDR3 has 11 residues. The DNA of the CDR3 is TGTGCCTGGAGTGTACGCGACGAGCAGTACTTC. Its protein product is CAWSVRDEQYF. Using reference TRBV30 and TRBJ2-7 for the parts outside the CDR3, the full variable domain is SQTIHQWPATLVQPVGSPLSLECTVEGTSNPNLYWYRQAAGRGLQLLFYSVGIGQISSEVPQNLSASRPQDRQFILSSKKLLLSDSGFYLCAWSVRDEQYFGPGTRLTVT.

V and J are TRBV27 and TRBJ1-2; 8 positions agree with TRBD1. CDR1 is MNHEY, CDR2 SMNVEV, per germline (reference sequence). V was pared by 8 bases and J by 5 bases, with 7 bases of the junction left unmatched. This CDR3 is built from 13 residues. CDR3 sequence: CASRDRGPYGYTF. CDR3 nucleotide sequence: TGTGCCAGCCGCGACAGGGGACCTTATGGCTACACCTTC.

CDR3 sequence reads: CAWSVSRGLSPLHF. The CDR3 region has the DNA TGTGCCTGGAGTGTATCAAGGGGGCTTTCACCCCTCCACTTT. This sequence joins TRBV30 and TRBJ1-6; 7 bases agree with TRBD1. Germline CDR1 is GTSNPN and CDR2 is SVGIG (reference sequence). The V segment lost 0 bases and the J segment 9 bases; nucleotides outside the gene matches: 5. The CDR3 runs to 14 residues.

CDR3 DNA sequence: TGTGCCAGCAGCTGGACGGTCGGGACAGCTAACACCGGGGAGCTGTTTTTT. This encodes CASSWTVGTANTGELFF. J is TRBJ2-2 and V is TRBV7-2, with 7 bases identical to TRBD1. Trimming removed 4 bases from V and 2 bases from J; junction bases left unmatched: 10. The CDR3 contains 17 residues. CDR1 and CDR2 (germline): SGHTA, FQGNSA. The whole variable domain, remainder taken from reference TRBV7-2 and TRBJ2-2, is GAGVSQSPSNKVTEKGKDVELRCDPISGHTALYWYRQSLGQGLEFLIYFQGNSAPDKSGLPSDRFSAERTGGSVSTLTIQRTQQEDSAVYLCASSWTVGTANTGELFFGEGSRLTVL.

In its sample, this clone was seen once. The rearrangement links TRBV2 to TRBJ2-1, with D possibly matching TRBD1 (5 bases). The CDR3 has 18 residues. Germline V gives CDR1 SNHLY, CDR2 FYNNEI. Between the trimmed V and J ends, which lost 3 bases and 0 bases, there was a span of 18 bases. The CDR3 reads CASSDPTEAKSSYNEQFF. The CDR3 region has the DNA TGTGCCAGCAGTGACCCGACAGAGGCCAAAAGCTCCTACAATGAGCAGTTCTTC.

For the CDR3, the DNA is TGTGCCAGCAGTCCCCCCGTGGGCGCAGGGACTGAAGCTTTCTTT. Amino acids: CASSPPVGAGTEAFF. The V and J genes are TRBV27 and TRBJ1-1, with D possibly TRBD1 on 5 matching bases. Germline V CDR1 and CDR2: MNHEY, SMNVEV (reference sequence). CDR3 length: 15 amino acids. The V end lost 5 bases, the J end lost 5 bases, and 18 bases lay between the germline ends.

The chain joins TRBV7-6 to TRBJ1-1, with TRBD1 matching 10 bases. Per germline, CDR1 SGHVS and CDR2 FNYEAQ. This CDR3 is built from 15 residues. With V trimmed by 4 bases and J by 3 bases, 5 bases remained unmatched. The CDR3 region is CASSSGQGLDTEAFF. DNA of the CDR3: TGTGCCAGCAGCTCGGGACAGGGGCTCGACACTGAAGCTTTCTTT.

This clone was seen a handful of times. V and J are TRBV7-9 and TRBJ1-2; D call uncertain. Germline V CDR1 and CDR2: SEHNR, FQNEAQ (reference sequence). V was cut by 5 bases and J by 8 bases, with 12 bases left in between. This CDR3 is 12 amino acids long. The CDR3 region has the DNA TGTGCCAGCAGCCCCCCCGCCGGGGGCTACACCTTC. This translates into CASSPPAGGYTF.

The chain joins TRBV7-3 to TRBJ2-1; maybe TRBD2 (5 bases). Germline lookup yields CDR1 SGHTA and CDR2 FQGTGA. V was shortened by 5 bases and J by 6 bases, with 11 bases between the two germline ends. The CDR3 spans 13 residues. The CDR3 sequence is CASSETRVNEQFF. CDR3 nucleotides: TGTGCCAGCAGCGAAACTAGGGTCAATGAGCAGTTCTTC.

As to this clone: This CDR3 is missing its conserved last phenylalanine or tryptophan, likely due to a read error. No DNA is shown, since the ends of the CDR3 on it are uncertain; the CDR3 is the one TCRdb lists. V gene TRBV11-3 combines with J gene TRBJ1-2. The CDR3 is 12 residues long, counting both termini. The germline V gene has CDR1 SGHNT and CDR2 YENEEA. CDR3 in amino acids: CASSFPTRHIYG.

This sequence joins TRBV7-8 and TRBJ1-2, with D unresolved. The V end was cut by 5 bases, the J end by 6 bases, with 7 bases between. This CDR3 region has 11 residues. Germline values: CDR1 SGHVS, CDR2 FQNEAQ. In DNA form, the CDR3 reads TGTGCCAGCAGCCTCTTAGATGGCTACACCTTC. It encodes CASSLLDGYTF.

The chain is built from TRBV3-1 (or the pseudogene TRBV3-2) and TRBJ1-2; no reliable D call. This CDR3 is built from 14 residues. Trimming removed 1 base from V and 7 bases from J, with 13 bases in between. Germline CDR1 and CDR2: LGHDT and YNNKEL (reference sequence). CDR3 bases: TGTGCCAGCAGCCAAGCGGGATGGGGAAGTGGCTACACCTTC. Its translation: CASSQAGWGSGYTF.